Listed below are T cell receptor beta chains from one sample, sequenced in a study of blood T cell repertoires in COVID-19. The repertoire was sequenced with immunoSEQ multiplex PCR; TCRdb's copy has only in-frame clones and lacks some. Among about 83,000 clones, 86% were seen once, and the ten largest hold about 8.5%. The sample taken for sequencing was peripheral blood. These receptors were taken from a man over 45 with active COVID-19. CDR3s include the opening cysteine and the closing phenylalanine or tryptophan. A D gene is named only where the DNA matches it firmly. Size is omitted from some rows. Given values are once, few, many or a class for expanded clones.

CDR3 protein	CDR3 DNA	D gene	V gene	clone size	J gene
CASSPGQGLAKNIQYF	TGTGCCAGCAGCCCGGGACAGGGTTTAGCCAAAAACATTCAGTACTTC	TRBD1	TRBV5-5	NA	TRBJ2-4
CATQDRVKPYHYEQYF	TGTGCCACTCAAGACAGGGTGAAGCCGTATCATTACGAGCAGTACTTC	TRBD1	TRBV10-3	NA	TRBJ2-7
CASSYMEGAPLHF	TGTGCCAGCAGCTATATGGAAGGGGCACCCCTCCACTTT	NA	TRBV7-9	few	TRBJ1-6
CASRGQGDNEQYF	TGTGCCAGCAGGGGACAGGGGGACAACGAGCAGTACTTC	TRBD1	TRBV25-1	NA	TRBJ2-7
CASSLGALASEQYF	TGCGCCAGCAGCCTGGGGGCCCTAGCCTCCGAGCAGTACTTC	NA	TRBV5-1	few	TRBJ2-7
CASGSLGDTGELFF	TGCGCCAGTGGGAGCCTTGGGGACACCGGGGAGCTGTTTTTT	NA	TRBV5-1	once	TRBJ2-2
CASSQVLSISGANVLTF	TGCGCCAGCAGCCAAGTTTTGAGTATCTCTGGGGCCAACGTCCTGACTTTC	NA	TRBV4-1	few	TRBJ2-6
CASSQDHTSGFTDTQYF	TGCGCCAGCAGCCAAGATCACACTAGCGGATTCACAGATACGCAGTATTTT	TRBD2	TRBV4-3	NA	TRBJ2-3
CAISDLVRSTDTQYF	TGTGCCATCAGTGATTTGGTCAGAAGCACAGATACGCAGTATTTT	NA	TRBV10-3	NA	TRBJ2-3
CASSPPRDGYTF	TGTGCCAGCAGTCCCCCCCGGGATGGCTACACCTTC	NA	TRBV28	NA	TRBJ1-2
CAISVTGITEAFF	TGTGCCATCAGTGTGACAGGGATCACTGAAGCTTTCTTT	TRBD1	TRBV10-3	NA	TRBJ1-1